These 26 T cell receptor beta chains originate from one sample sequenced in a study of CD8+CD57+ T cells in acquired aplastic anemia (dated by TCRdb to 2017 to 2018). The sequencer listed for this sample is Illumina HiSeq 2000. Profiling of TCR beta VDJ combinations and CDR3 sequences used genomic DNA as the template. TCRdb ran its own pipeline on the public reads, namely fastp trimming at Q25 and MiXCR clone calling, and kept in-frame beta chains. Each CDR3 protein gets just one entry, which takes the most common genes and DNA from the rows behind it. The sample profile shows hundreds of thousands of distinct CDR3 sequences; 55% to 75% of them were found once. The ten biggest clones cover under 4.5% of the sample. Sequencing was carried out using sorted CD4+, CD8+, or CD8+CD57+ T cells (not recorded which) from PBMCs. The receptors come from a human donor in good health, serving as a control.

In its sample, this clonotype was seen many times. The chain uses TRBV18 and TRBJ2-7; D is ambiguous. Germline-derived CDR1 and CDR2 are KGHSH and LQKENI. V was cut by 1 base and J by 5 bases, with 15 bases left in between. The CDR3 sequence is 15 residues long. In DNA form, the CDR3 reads TGTGCCAGCTCACCACAGGGTTGGGGTTTAGACGAGCAGTACTTC. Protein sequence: CASSPQGWGLDEQYF.

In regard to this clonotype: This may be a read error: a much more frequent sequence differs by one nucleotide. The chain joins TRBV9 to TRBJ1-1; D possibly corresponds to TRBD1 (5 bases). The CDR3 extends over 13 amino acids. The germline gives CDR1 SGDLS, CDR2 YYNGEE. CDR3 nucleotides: TGTGCCAGCAGCGTAGATTGGGGGACTGAAGCTCTCTTT. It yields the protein CASSVDWGTEALF.

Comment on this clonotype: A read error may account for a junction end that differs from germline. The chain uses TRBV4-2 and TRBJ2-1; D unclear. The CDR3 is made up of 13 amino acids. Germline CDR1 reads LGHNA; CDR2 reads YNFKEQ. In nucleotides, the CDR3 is TGTGCCGGCAGCCAAGAATTGTGGCGTGAGCAGTTCTTC. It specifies CAGSQELWREQFF.

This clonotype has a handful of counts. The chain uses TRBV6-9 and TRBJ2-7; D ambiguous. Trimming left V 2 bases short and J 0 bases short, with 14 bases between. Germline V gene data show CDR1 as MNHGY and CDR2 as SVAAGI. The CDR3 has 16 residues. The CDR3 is CASSYISPKSSYEQYF. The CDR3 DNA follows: TGTGCCAGCAGTTATATCAGCCCTAAAAGCTCCTACGAGCAGTACTTC.

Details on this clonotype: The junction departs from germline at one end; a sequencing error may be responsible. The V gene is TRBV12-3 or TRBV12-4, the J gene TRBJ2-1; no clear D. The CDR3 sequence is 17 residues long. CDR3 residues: CATSLDSHLFSYNEQFF. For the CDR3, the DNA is TGTGCCACCAGTTTAGATAGCCACTTATTCTCCTACAATGAGCAGTTCTTC.

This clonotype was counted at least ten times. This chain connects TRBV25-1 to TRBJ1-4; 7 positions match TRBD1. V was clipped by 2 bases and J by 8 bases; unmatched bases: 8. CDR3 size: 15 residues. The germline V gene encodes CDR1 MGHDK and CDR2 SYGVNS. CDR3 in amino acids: CASSERQGVGEKLFF. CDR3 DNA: TGTGCCAGCAGTGAACGTCAGGGGGTAGGAGAAAAACTGTTTTTT.

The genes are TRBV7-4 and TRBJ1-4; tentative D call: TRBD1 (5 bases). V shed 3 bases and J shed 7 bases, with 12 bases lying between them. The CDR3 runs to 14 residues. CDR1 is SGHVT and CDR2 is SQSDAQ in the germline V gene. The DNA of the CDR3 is TGTGCCAGCAGCTTGGGAAAGGGGCGTGAAAAACTGTTTTTT. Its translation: CASSLGKGREKLFF.

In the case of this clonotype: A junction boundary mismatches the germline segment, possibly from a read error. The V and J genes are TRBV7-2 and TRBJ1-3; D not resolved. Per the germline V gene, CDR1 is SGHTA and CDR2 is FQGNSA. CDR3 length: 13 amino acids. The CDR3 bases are TGTGCCAGCAGCCTCTCGACTGGAAACACCATACATTTT. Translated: CASSLSTGNTIHF.

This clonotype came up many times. CDR3 bases: TGTGCCAGCAGCCCCACTAGCGGACGCACAGATACGCAGTATTTT. Translated, it gives CASSPTSGRTDTQYF. V and J are TRBV5-6 and TRBJ2-3; 8 bases map to TRBD2. This CDR3 comprises 15 residues. J gave up 1 base and V 4 bases, and 5 bases lay outside the gene matches. Germline V gives CDR1 SGHDT, CDR2 YYEEEE.

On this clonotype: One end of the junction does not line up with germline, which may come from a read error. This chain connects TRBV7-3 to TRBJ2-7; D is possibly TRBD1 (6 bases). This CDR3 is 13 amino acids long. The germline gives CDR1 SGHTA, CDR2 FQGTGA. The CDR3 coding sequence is TGTGCCAGCAGCTTAAATACACAGGGCGAGCAGTACTTT. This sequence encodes CASSLNTQGEQYF.

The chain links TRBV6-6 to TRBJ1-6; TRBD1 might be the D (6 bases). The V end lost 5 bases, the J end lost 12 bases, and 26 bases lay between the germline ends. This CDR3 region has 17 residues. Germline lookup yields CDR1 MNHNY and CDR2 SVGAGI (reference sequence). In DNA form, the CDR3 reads TGTGCCAGCAGTGAACGGACCGGGGGCTCCACCCAATTACCCCTCCACTTT. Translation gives CASSERTGGSTQLPLHF.

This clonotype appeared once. The CDR3: CSARATENTGELFF. The DNA of the CDR3 is TGCAGTGCTAGAGCAACCGAAAACACCGGGGAGCTGTTTTTT. The V and J genes are TRBV20-1 and TRBJ2-2; D uncertain. There are 14 residues in the CDR3. Trimming pared 1 base from V and 2 bases from J, leaving 8 bases between. CDR1 DFQATT and CDR2 SNEGSKA come from the germline V gene (reference sequence).

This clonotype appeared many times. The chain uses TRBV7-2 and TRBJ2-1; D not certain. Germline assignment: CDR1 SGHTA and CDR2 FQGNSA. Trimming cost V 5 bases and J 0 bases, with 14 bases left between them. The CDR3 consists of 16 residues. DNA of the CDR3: TGTGCCAGCAGCCCGACCTCGGTCAGCTCCTACAATGAGCAGTTCTTC. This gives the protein CASSPTSVSSYNEQFF.

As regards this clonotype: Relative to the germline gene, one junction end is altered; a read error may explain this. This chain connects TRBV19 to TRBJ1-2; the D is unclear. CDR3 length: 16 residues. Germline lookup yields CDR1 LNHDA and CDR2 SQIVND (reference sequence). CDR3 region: CASSMARTSLNYGYTF. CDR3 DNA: TGCGCCAGTAGTATGGCCAGGACCTCCCTCAACTATGGCTACACCTTC.

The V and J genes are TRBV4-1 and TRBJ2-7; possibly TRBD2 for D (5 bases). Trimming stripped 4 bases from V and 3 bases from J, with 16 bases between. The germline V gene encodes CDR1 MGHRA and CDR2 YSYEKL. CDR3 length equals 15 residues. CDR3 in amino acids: CASSLGESEGYEQYF. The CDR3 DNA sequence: TGCGCCAGCAGCCTCGGGGAAAGCGAGGGCTACGAGCAGTACTTC.

In DNA form, the CDR3 reads TGTGCCATCAGTGAGTCGCCGGGGGACCTGACCCAGTACTTC. This sequence encodes CAISESPGDLTQYF. The V and J genes are TRBV10-3 and TRBJ2-5; D is possibly TRBD2 (6 bases). Trimming cost V 0 bases and J 7 bases, with 12 bases left between them. Germline V gene lookup returns CDR1 ENHRY and CDR2 SYGVKD. The CDR3 has 14 residues.

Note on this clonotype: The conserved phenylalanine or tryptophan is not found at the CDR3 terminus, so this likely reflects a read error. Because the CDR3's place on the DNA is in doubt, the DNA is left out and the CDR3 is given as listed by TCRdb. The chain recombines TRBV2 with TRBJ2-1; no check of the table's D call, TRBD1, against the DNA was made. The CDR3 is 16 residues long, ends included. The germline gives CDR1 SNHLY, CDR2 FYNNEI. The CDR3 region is CASSDRGTQTQYFRPG.

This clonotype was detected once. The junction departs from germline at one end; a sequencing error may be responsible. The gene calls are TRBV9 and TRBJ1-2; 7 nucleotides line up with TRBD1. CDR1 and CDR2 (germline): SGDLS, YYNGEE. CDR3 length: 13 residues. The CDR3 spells CASSLLQGYNYGF. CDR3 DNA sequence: TGTGCCAGCAGCTTGCTACAGGGGTATAACTATGGCTTC.

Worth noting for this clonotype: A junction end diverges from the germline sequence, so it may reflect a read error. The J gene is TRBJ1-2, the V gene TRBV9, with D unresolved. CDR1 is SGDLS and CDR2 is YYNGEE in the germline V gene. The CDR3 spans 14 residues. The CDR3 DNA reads TGTGCCAGCAGCGTCGTGGTGCGGGAGACTGGCTACTCCTTC. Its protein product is CASSVVVRETGYSF.

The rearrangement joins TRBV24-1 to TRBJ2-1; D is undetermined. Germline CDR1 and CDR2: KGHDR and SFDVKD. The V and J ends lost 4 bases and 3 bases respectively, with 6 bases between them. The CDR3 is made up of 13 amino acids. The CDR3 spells CATSDQIYNEQFF. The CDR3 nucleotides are TGTGCCACCAGTGACCAGATCTACAATGAGCAGTTCTTC.

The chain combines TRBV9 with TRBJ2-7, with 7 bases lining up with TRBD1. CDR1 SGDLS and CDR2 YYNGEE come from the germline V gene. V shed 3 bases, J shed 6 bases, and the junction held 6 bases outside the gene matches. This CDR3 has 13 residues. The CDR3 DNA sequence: TGTGCCAGCAGCGCGGGACAGCTCTTCGAGCAGTACTTC. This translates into CASSAGQLFEQYF.

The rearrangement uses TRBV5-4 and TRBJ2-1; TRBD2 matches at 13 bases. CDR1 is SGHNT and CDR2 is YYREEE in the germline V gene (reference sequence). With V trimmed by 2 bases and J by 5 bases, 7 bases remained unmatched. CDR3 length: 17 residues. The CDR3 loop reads CASSLSEGTSGDNEQFF. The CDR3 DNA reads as TGTGCCAGCAGCTTAAGTGAAGGGACTAGCGGGGACAATGAGCAGTTCTTC.

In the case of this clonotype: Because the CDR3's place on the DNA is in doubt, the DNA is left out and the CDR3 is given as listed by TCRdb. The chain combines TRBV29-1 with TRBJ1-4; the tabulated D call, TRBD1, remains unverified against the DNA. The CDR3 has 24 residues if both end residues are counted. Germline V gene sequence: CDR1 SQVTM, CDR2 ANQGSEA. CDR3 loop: CRATGKGSGNTIYFGEGRDEKLFF.

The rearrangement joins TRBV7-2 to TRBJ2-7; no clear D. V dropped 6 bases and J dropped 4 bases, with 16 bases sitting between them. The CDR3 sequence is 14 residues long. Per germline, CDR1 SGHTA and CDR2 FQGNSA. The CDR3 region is CASSKSPAYYEQYF. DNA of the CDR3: TGTGCCAGCAGTAAATCCCCAGCTTATTACGAGCAGTACTTC. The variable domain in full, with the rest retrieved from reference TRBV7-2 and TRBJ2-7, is GAGVSQSPSNKVTEKGKDVELRCDPISGHTALYWYRQSLGQGLEFLIYFQGNSAPDKSGLPSDRFSAERTGGSVSTLTIQRTQQEDSAVYLCASSKSPAYYEQYFGPGTRLTVT.

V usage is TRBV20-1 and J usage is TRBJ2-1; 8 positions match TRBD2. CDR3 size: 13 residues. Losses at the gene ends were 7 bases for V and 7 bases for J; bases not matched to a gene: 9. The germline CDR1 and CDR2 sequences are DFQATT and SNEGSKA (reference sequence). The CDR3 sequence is CSVNGGGYNEQFF. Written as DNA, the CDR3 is TGCAGTGTTAACGGGGGGGGCTATAATGAGCAGTTCTTC.

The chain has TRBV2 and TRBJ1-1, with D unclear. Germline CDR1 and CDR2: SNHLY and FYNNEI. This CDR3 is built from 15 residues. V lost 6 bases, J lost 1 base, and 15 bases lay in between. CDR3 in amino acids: CASSPFSDRNTEAFF. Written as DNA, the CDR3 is TGTGCCAGCAGCCCCTTCTCAGATAGGAACACTGAAGCTTTCTTT.